The 32 T cell receptor beta chains in this list originate from one sample, sequenced in a study of blood T cell repertoires in COVID-19 (dated by TCRdb to 2020 to 2021). Library creation used the immunoSEQ multiplex PCR assay. Drawn from immuneACCESS, this table holds only the in-frame rearrangements with V and J called that TCRdb kept. Clones are partly lost; checked studies trace under half to an unresolved V gene and leave the rest unexplained. The sample profile shows roughly 220,000 clones; roughly 84% of them were found once. Around 1.5% of the sample is held by the ten biggest clonotypes. Sequenced sample: peripheral blood. Receptors were obtained from a middle-aged woman who had recovered from COVID-19.

This rearrangement joins TRBV19 to TRBJ1-1; D ambiguous. The germline gives CDR1 LNHDA, CDR2 SQIVND (reference sequence). V was trimmed by 5 bases and J by 3 bases, leaving 13 bases between them. The CDR3 contains 14 residues. In DNA, the CDR3 is TGTGCCAGTAGTTGGAGGATCGCAGACACTGAAGCTTTCTTT. Encoded protein: CASSWRIADTEAFF.

V usage is TRBV18 and J usage is TRBJ1-1; 12 bases are shared with TRBD1. The V and J ends lost 0 bases and 11 bases, in that order; junction bases with no gene match: 13. The CDR3 spans 17 residues. CDR1 and CDR2 (germline): KGHSH, LQKENI. The CDR3 nucleotides read TGTGCCAGCTCACCACCGGGACAGGGGGCGGAAGAGGGTAAGGCTTTCTTT. Its translation: CASSPPGQGAEEGKAFF.

The rearrangement joins TRBV11-1 to TRBJ2-5, with TRBD1 identical over 11 bases. The length of the CDR3 is 16 residues. In germline, CDR1 is SGHAT, CDR2 FQDESV (reference sequence). The junction had 10 bases not matched to a gene; V was cut back by 5 bases and J by 5 bases. CDR3 sequence: CASSPGQGARVETQYF. CDR3 DNA: TGTGCCAGCAGCCCAGGACAGGGGGCGCGGGTGGAGACCCAGTACTTC.

The J gene is TRBJ2-3, the V gene TRBV29-1, with TRBD2 matching over 10 bases. Per the germline V gene, CDR1 is SQVTM and CDR2 is ANQGSEA. The junction had 13 bases not matched to a gene; V was cut back by 5 bases and J by 2 bases. This CDR3 comprises 17 residues. The chain's CDR3 is CSVQWSASGGFTDTQYF. The CDR3 nucleotides are TGCAGCGTTCAATGGTCGGCTAGCGGGGGTTTCACAGATACGCAGTATTTT.

The V call is TRBV15, the J call TRBJ1-5; TRBD1 is a possible D gene (5 bases). The CDR3 loop spans 16 amino acids. V gave up 3 bases and J gave up 2 bases, with 14 bases separating them. The germline V gene has CDR1 LNHNV and CDR2 YYDKDF (reference sequence). In DNA form, the CDR3 reads TGTGCCACCAGCAGCCGACAGATGTCGGGCAATCAGCCCCAGCATTTT. It is translated as CATSSRQMSGNQPQHF.

This chain uses TRBV10-3 with TRBJ1-1; D not resolved. The V end lost 6 bases, the J end lost 5 bases, and 13 bases lay between the germline ends. Per the germline V gene, CDR1 is ENHRY and CDR2 is SYGVKD. The CDR3 sequence is 13 residues long. The CDR3 nucleotides read TGTGCCATCAGGTCCCTCGAGGGTACTGAAGCTTTCTTT. Translating gives CAIRSLEGTEAFF.

The chain has TRBV28 and TRBJ2-3, with TRBD2 matching 11 bases. J lost 0 bases, V lost 8 bases, and 13 bases had no gene match. Germline lookup yields CDR1 MDHEN and CDR2 SYDVKM. The CDR3 extends over 18 amino acids. CDR3 coding DNA: TGTGCCAGCGGGCAGCTAGCGGGGGGATCCTCTAGCACAGATACGCAGTATTTT. Its protein is CASGQLAGGSSSTDTQYF.

The chain employs TRBV7-2 and TRBJ2-2; 7 nucleotides match TRBD2. The CDR3 covers 16 residues. CDR1 and CDR2 from the germline V gene are SGHTA and FQGNSA. J was trimmed by 1 base and V by 4 bases; bases with no gene match: 6. The CDR3 spells CASSSWGGRNTGELFF. As DNA, the CDR3 is TGTGCCAGCAGCTCATGGGGGGGACGGAACACCGGGGAGCTGTTTTTT.

The rearrangement joins TRBV7-8 to TRBJ2-7; TRBD2 agrees at 7 bases. Looked up from germline, CDR1 is SGHVS and CDR2 is FQNEAQ. V lost 5 bases, J lost 1 base, and 14 bases stayed unmatched. The CDR3 runs to 17 residues. CDR3 bases: TGTGCCAGCAGCCCCCCACTCGGGGGGAGAGGGTCCTACGAGCAGTACTTC. It yields the protein CASSPPLGGRGSYEQYF.

The chain combines TRBV3-1 (or the pseudogene TRBV3-2) with TRBJ1-3, with 8 bases identical to TRBD1. CDR1 LGHDT and CDR2 YNNKEL come from the germline V gene (reference sequence). The CDR3 sequence is 16 residues long. The trim removed 2 bases at V and 4 bases at J, leaving 7 bases unmatched. The CDR3 DNA is TGTGCCAGCAGCCAATCTGACAGGGGAGTCGGAAACACCATATATTTT. Translating it yields CASSQSDRGVGNTIYF.

The gene calls are TRBV30 and TRBJ2-7; TRBD1 matches 7 bases. The CDR3 totals 12 residues. J gave up 4 bases and V 5 bases, and 5 bases lay outside the gene matches. Germline V gene data show CDR1 as GTSNPN and CDR2 as SVGIG (reference sequence). CDR3 DNA: TGTGCCTGGCGCAAGACAGGGTACGAGCAGTACTTC. It specifies CAWRKTGYEQYF.

The rearrangement links TRBV12-5 to TRBJ2-3; maybe TRBD2 (5 bases). There are 12 residues in the CDR3. Germline lookup yields CDR1 LGHNT and CDR2 FRNRAP. V was shortened by 5 bases and J by 11 bases, with 14 bases between the two germline ends. CDR3 sequence: CASGVLLRGQYF. The CDR3 region has the DNA TGTGCTAGTGGTGTCCTACTCCGGGGGCAGTATTTT.

The gene calls are TRBV5-1 and TRBJ2-7, with 11 bases identical to TRBD2. The CDR3 length is 15 residues. From germline, CDR1 is SGHRS and CDR2 YFSETQ. After removal of 4 bases from V and 2 bases from J, the junction contained 5 bases not matched to a gene. CDR3: CASSPGLADTYEQYF. CDR3 nucleotide sequence: TGCGCCAGCAGCCCGGGACTAGCGGATACCTACGAGCAGTACTTC.

CDR3 amino acids: CASSLPGGTGANVLTF. The CDR3 DNA reads as TGTGCCAGTAGTCTCCCCGGGGGTACTGGGGCCAACGTCCTGACTTTC. This rearrangement joins TRBV19 to TRBJ2-6, with a tentative D call TRBD2 (6 bases). This CDR3 is 16 amino acids long. Trimming stripped 5 bases from V and 2 bases from J, with 13 bases between. The germline CDR1 and CDR2 sequences are LNHDA and SQIVND (reference sequence). The full variable domain, rest sourced from reference TRBV19 and TRBJ2-6, is DGGITQSPKYLFRKEGQNVTLSCEQNLNHDAMYWYRQDPGQGLRLIYYSQIVNDFQKGDIAEGYSVSREKKESFPLTVTSAQKNPTAFYLCASSLPGGTGANVLTFGAGSRLTVL.

The genes are TRBV10-2 and TRBJ2-1, with D possibly matching TRBD2 (5 bases). V was pared by 0 bases and J by 8 bases, with 14 bases between. Per germline, CDR1 WSHSY and CDR2 SAAADI. This CDR3 comprises 15 residues. The CDR3 spells CASSESLSGRDEQFF. CDR3 DNA: TGCGCCAGCAGTGAGTCGTTGTCGGGAAGAGATGAGCAGTTCTTC.

The chain uses TRBV7-2 and TRBJ2-2, with TRBD2 matching over 8 bases. This CDR3 is built from 13 residues. CDR1 and CDR2 from the germline V gene are SGHTA and FQGNSA. V shed 10 bases, J shed 6 bases, and the junction held 7 bases outside the gene matches. CDR3 region: CATRGGRSGELFF. The DNA of the CDR3 is TGTGCCACCCGGGGGGGGCGTTCCGGGGAGCTGTTTTTT. The variable domain in full, completed from reference TRBV7-2 and TRBJ2-2, reads GAGVSQSPSNKVTEKGKDVELRCDPISGHTALYWYRQSLGQGLEFLIYFQGNSAPDKSGLPSDRFSAERTGGSVSTLTIQRTQQEDSAVYLCATRGGRSGELFFGEGSRLTVL.

This clone occurred once. The chain recombines TRBV3-1 (or the pseudogene TRBV3-2) with TRBJ1-2; 7 positions agree with TRBD1. V trimming: 6 bases; J trimming: 7 bases; junction bases outside the gene matches: 8. The CDR3 covers 13 residues. Germline CDR1 and CDR2: LGHDT and YNNKEL (reference sequence). CDR3 sequence: CASSPGAGGGYTF. The CDR3 coding sequence is TGTGCCAGCAGTCCAGGGGCAGGGGGTGGCTACACCTTC.

V usage is TRBV2 and J usage is TRBJ2-2, with D perhaps matching TRBD2 (6 bases). Trimming removed 7 bases from V and 1 base from J, with 10 bases in between. The germline V gene has CDR1 SNHLY and CDR2 FYNNEI. The CDR3 extends over 14 amino acids. CDR3 protein: CASNLGGNTGELFF. The CDR3 DNA sequence: TGTGCCAGCAATTTGGGAGGGAACACCGGGGAGCTGTTTTTT.

The sample holds a few counts of this clone. The V gene is TRBV7-2, the J gene TRBJ2-3, with 10 bases that match TRBD2. V gave up 1 base and J gave up 1 base; unmatched junction bases: 8. This CDR3 has 18 amino acids. Germline V gene sequence: CDR1 SGHTA, CDR2 FQGNSA. CDR3: CASSLDPSGGLGTDTQYF. The DNA of the CDR3 is TGTGCCAGCAGCTTAGACCCTAGCGGGGGCTTGGGCACAGATACGCAGTATTTT.

The DNA for the CDR3 is TGTGCCACCCAACCAGGGGCCACTAATGAAAAACTGTTTTTT. Encoded protein: CATQPGATNEKLFF. The rearrangement links TRBV10-3 to TRBJ1-4; perhaps TRBD1 as D (6 bases). The CDR3 sequence is 14 residues long. Trimming shortened V by 10 bases and J by 2 bases, and 14 bases separated the two germline ends. CDR1 ENHRY and CDR2 SYGVKD come from the germline V gene.

The rearrangement joins TRBV18 to TRBJ1-3; D unclear. Trimming shortened V by 3 bases and J by 4 bases, and 22 bases separated the two germline ends. The CDR3 contains 18 residues. Germline CDR1 reads KGHSH; CDR2 reads LQKENI. The CDR3 protein is CASSPLEVTSRSGNTIYF. For the CDR3, the DNA is TGTGCCAGCTCACCCTTGGAAGTGACTTCTAGATCCGGAAACACCATATATTTT. The full variable domain, with the rest looked up from reference TRBV18 and TRBJ1-3, is NAGVMQNPRHLVRRRGQEARLRCSPMKGHSHVYWYRQLPEEGLKFMVYLQKENIIDESGMPKERFSAEFPKEGPSILRIQQVVRGDSAAYFCASSPLEVTSRSGNTIYFGEGSWLTVV.

The genes are TRBV19 and TRBJ2-3; TRBD1 might be the D (5 bases). V dropped 6 bases and J dropped 1 base, with 17 bases sitting between them. Germline CDR1 is LNHDA and CDR2 is SQIVND (reference sequence). This CDR3 has 16 residues. The DNA of the CDR3 is TGTGCCAGTAGCAACCTCGACAGTTCTGGCACAGATACGCAGTATTTT. Its protein is CASSNLDSSGTDTQYF.

There are a few counts of this clone. This chain joins TRBV7-6 and TRBJ1-2; D ambiguous. The germline V and J ends were trimmed by 2 bases and 3 bases, with 7 bases remaining between them. Germline V CDR1 and CDR2: SGHVS, FNYEAQ. There are 13 residues in the CDR3. CDR3 sequence: CASSLSGYYGYTF. CDR3 DNA sequence: TGTGCCAGCAGCTTAAGCGGCTACTATGGCTACACCTTC.

The chain employs TRBV5-8 and TRBJ2-1, with TRBD2 identical over 9 bases. CDR1 is SGHTS and CDR2 is YDEGEE in the germline V gene. The CDR3 has 15 amino acids. Losses at the gene ends were 2 bases for V and 6 bases for J; bases not matched to a gene: 6. Written as DNA, the CDR3 is TGTGCCAGCAGCTTAGGGCTAGCGGGGACCAATGAGCAGTTCTTC. This sequence encodes CASSLGLAGTNEQFF.

V usage is TRBV19 and J usage is TRBJ2-6; TRBD2 might be the D (6 bases). Trimming left V 3 bases short and J 2 bases short, with 8 bases between. CDR3 length: 15 residues. The germline V gene encodes CDR1 LNHDA and CDR2 SQIVND (reference sequence). In nucleotides, the CDR3 is TGTGCCAGTAGTATTGAGCGGGCTGGGGCCAACGTCCTGACTTTC. This gives the protein CASSIERAGANVLTF. The full variable domain, completed using reference TRBV19 and TRBJ2-6, is DGGITQSPKYLFRKEGQNVTLSCEQNLNHDAMYWYRQDPGQGLRLIYYSQIVNDFQKGDIAEGYSVSREKKESFPLTVTSAQKNPTAFYLCASSIERAGANVLTFGAGSRLTVL.

V usage is TRBV29-1 and J usage is TRBJ2-6; 8 bases fit TRBD1. The trim removed 6 bases at V and 4 bases at J, leaving 5 bases unmatched. CDR3 length: 14 residues. In germline, CDR1 is SQVTM, CDR2 ANQGSEA. CDR3 in amino acids: CSVAGGSGANVLTF. The CDR3 bases are TGCAGCGTGGCAGGGGGCTCCGGGGCCAACGTCCTGACTTTC.

DNA of the CDR3: TGTGCCAGCAGCTCGGGACTAGCGGGGGGGCCGTCCTACAATGAGCAGTTCTTC. Its translation: CASSSGLAGGPSYNEQFF. The rearrangement links TRBV7-3 to TRBJ2-1, with 16 nucleotides matching TRBD2. Germline V gene sequence: CDR1 SGHTA, CDR2 FQGTGA. CDR3 length: 18 residues. J lost 1 base, V lost 4 bases, and 4 bases had no gene match. The full variable domain, its missing parts supplied by reference TRBV7-3 and TRBJ2-1, is GAGVSQTPSNKVTEKGKYVELRCDPISGHTALYWYRQSLGQGPEFLIYFQGTGAADDSGLPNDRFFAVRPEGSVSTLKIQRTERGDSAVYLCASSSGLAGGPSYNEQFFGPGTRLTVL.

This clone has more than one count but fewer than ten. At one end the junction does not follow the germline gene, possibly because of a read error. CDR3 sequence reads: CASSWMDSLSF. The CDR3 nucleotides are TGTGCCAGCAGCTGGATGGACAGCTTGAGCTTC. The V gene is TRBV7-9, the J gene TRBJ1-2, with D maybe TRBD1 (6 bases). CDR1 is SEHNR, CDR2 FQNEAQ, per germline (reference sequence). The CDR3 runs to 11 residues.

The J gene is TRBJ1-6, the V gene TRBV4-3; no clear D gene. The CDR3 contains 16 residues. Trimming took 2 bases from V and 7 from J, leaving 15 bases between them. Germline CDR1 LGHNA, CDR2 YSLEER. The CDR3 spells CASSQKNGVGNSPLHF. The CDR3 DNA is TGCGCCAGCAGCCAAAAGAACGGGGTAGGGAATTCACCCCTCCACTTT.

This clone was picked up one time. This chain joins TRBV5-6 and TRBJ1-1, with 9 bases that match TRBD1. V shed 4 bases and J 1 base; nucleotides not matched to a gene: 8. There are 16 residues in the CDR3. The germline V gene encodes CDR1 SGHDT and CDR2 YYEEEE. As DNA, the CDR3 is TGTGCCAGCAGCCCCGGGACAGGGTCATGGAACACTGAAGCTTTCTTT. Encoded protein: CASSPGTGSWNTEAFF.

The V and J genes are TRBV11-2 and TRBJ2-7; D is undetermined. CDR3 length: 14 residues. Germline lookup yields CDR1 SGHAT and CDR2 FQNNGV. V lost 1 base and J 2 bases, leaving 9 bases between the germline ends. This CDR3 reads CASSLGDQAYEQYF. The CDR3 DNA sequence: TGTGCCAGCAGCTTAGGCGACCAGGCCTACGAGCAGTACTTC.

This clone was recorded once. The chain recombines TRBV7-2 with TRBJ2-2; unclear D gene. This CDR3 spans 13 amino acids. Germline CDR1 SGHTA, CDR2 FQGNSA. V was trimmed by 7 bases and J by 7 bases, leaving 13 bases between them. CDR3 nucleotide sequence: TGTGCCAGCACCAATTTTCGAGGCGGGGAGCTGTTTTTT. Protein product: CASTNFRGGELFF. Full variable domain (outside the CDR3, taken from reference TRBV7-2 and TRBJ2-2): GAGVSQSPSNKVTEKGKDVELRCDPISGHTALYWYRQSLGQGLEFLIYFQGNSAPDKSGLPSDRFSAERTGGSVSTLTIQRTQQEDSAVYLCASTNFRGGELFFGEGSRLTVL.